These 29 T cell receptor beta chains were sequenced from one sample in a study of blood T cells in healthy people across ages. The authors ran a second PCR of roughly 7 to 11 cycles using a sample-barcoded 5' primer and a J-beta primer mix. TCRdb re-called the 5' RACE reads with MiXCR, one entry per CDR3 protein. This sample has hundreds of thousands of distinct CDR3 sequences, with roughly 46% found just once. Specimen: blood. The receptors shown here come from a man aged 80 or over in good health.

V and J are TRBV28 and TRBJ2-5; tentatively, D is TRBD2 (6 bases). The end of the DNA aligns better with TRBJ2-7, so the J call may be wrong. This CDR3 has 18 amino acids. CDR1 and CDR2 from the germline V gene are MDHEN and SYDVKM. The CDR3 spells CASSLRISGGAANYEQYF. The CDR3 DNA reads TGTGCCAGCAGTTTACGTATTAGCGGAGGTGCGGCAAACTACGAGCAGTACTTC.

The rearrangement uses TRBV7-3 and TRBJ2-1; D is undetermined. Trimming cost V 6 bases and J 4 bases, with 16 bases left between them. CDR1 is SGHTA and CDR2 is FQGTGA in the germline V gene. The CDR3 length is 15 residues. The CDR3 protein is CASSLEWLEYNEQFF. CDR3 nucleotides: TGTGCCAGCAGTTTAGAGTGGTTAGAGTACAATGAGCAGTTCTTC.

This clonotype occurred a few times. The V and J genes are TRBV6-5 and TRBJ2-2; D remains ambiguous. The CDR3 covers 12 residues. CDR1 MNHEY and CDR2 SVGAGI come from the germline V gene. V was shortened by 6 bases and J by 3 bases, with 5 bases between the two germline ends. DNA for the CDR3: TGTGCCAGCAGGATTGACACCGGGGAGCTGTTTTTT. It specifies CASRIDTGELFF.

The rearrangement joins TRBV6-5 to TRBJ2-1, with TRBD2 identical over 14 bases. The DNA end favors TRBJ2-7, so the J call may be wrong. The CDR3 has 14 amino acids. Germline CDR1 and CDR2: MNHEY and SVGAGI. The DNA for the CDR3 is TGTGCCAGCAGGGGACTAGCGGGAGTGGAGGAGCAGTACTTC. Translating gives CASRGLAGVEEQYF.

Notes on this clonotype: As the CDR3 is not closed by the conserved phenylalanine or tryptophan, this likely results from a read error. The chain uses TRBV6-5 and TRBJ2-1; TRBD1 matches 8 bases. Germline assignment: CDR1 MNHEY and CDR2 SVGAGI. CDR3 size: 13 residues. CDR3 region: CARSYSGGDEQFS. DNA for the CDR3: TGTGCCAGAAGTTACTCAGGGGGCGATGAGCAGTTCTCC.

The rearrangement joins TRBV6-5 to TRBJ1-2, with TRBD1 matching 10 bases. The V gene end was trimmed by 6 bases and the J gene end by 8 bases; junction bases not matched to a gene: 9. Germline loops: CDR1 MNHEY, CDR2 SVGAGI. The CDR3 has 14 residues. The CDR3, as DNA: TGTGCCAGCAGCTACCGGGGACAGGGGCGCGGCTACACCTTC. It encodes CASSYRGQGRGYTF.

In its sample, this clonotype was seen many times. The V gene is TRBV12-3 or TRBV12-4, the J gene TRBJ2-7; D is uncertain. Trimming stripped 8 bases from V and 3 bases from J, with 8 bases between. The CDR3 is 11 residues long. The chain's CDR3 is CASGVVYEQYF. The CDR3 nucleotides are TGTGCCAGCGGGGTCGTCTACGAGCAGTACTTC.

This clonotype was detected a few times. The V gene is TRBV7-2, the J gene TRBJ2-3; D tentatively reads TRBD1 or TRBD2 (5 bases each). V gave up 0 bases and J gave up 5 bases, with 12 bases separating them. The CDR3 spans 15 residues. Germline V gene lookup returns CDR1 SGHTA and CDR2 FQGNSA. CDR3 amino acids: CASSLAVGDVDTQYF. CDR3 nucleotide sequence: TGTGCCAGCAGCTTAGCGGTCGGGGACGTAGATACGCAGTATTTT.

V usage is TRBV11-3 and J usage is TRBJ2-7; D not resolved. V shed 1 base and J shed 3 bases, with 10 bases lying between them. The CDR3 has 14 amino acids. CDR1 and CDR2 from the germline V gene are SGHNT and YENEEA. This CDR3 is CASSLAPISYEQYF. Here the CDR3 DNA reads TGTGCCAGCAGCTTAGCCCCTATAAGCTACGAGCAGTACTTC.

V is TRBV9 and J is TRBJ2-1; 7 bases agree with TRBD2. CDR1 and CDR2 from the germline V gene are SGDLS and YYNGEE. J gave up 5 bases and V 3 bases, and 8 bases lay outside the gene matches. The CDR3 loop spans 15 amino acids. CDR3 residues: CASSATAGRNNEQFF. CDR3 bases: TGTGCCAGCAGCGCCACAGCGGGAAGAAACAATGAGCAGTTCTTC.

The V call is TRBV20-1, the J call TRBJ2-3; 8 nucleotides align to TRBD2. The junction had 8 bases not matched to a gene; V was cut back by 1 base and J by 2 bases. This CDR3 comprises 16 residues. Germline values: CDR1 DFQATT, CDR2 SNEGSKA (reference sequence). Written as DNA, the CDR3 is TGCAGTGCTAGAGTATGGGGTAGCGGGAACACAGATACGCAGTATTTT. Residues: CSARVWGSGNTDTQYF.

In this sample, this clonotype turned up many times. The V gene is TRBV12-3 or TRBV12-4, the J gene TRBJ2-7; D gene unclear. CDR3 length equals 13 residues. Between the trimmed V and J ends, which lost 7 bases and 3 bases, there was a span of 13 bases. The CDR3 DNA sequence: TGTGCCAGCACACCCGGGCTCGACTACGAGCAGTACTTC. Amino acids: CASTPGLDYEQYF.

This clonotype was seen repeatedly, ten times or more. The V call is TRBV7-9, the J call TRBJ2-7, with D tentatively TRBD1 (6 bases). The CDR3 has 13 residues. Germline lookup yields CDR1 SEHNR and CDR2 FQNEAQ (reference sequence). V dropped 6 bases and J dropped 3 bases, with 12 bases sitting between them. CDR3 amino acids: CASRHDRFYEQYF. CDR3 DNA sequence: TGTGCCAGCAGACACGACAGGTTCTACGAGCAGTACTTC.

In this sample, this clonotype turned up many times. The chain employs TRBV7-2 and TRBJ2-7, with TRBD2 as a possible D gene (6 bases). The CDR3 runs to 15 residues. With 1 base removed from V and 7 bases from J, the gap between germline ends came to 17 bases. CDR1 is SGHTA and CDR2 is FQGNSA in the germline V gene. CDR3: CASSLDGGIPNEQYF. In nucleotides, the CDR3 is TGTGCCAGCAGCTTAGATGGCGGGATTCCTAATGAGCAGTACTTC.

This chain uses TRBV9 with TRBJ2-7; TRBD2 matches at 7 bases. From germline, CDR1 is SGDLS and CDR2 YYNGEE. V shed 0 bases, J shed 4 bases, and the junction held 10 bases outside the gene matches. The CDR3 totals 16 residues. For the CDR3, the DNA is TGTGCCAGCAGCGTAGCTTTTGCGGGAGCAGTGTACGAGCAGTACTTC. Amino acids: CASSVAFAGAVYEQYF.

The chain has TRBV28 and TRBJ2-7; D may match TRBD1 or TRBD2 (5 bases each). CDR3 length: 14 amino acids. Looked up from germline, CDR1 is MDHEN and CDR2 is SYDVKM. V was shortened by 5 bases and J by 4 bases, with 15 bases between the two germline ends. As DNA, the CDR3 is TGTGCCAGCAGTGGGACCGAGTCTTTATACGAGCAGTACTTC. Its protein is CASSGTESLYEQYF.

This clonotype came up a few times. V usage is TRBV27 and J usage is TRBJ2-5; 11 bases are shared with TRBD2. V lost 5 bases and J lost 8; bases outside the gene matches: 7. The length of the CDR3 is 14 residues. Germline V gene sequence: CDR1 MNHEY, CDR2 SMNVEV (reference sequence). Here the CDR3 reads CASSNLAGGRTQYF. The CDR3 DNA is TGTGCCAGCAGTAACTTAGCGGGGGGGAGAACCCAGTACTTC.

Here the CDR3 DNA reads TGCGCCAGCAGCTTGGGGAATCAGAGAAAAGAGACCCAGTACTTC. This sequence encodes CASSLGNQRKETQYF. V usage is TRBV5-1 and J usage is TRBJ2-5; D uncertain. V lost 0 bases to trimming and J lost 3 bases, with 12 bases between them. The CDR3 consists of 15 residues. CDR1 and CDR2 (germline): SGHRS, YFSETQ.

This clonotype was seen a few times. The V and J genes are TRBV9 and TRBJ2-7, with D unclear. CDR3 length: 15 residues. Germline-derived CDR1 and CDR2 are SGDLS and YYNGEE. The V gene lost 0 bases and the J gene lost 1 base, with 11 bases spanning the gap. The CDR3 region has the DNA TGTGCCAGCAGCGTAGATTCCGGTCCGTCCTACGAGCAGTACTTC. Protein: CASSVDSGPSYEQYF. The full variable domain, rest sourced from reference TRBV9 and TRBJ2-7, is DSGVTQTPKHLITATGQRVTLRCSPRSGDLSVYWYQQSLDQGLQFLIQYYNGEERAKGNILERFSAQQFPDLHSELNLSSLELGDSALYFCASSVDSGPSYEQYFGPGTRLTVT.

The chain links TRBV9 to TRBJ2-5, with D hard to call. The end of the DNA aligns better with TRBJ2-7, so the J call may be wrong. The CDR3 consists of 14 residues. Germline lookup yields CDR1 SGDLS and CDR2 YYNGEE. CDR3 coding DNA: TGTGCCAGCAGCGTAGAGGCCGGACCCGCCGAGCAGTACTTC. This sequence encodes CASSVEAGPAEQYF.

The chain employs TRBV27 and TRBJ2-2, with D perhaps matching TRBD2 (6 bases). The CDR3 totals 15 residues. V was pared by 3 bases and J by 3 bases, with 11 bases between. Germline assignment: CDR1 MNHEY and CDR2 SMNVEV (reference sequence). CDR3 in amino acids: CASSLEGPDTGELFF. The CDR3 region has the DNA TGTGCCAGCAGTTTGGAGGGCCCCGACACCGGGGAGCTGTTTTTT.

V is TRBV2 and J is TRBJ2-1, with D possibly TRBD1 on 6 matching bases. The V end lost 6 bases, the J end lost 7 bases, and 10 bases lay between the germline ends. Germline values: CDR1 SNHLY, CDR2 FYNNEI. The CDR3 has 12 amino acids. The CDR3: CASSIQGNEQFF. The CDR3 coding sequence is TGTGCCAGCAGCATACAGGGAAATGAGCAGTTCTTC.

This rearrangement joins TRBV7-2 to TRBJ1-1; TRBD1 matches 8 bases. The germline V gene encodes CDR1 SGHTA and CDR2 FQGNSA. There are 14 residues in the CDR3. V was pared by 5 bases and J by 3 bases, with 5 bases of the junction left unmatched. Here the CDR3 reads CASSEQGGYTEAFF. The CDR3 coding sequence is TGTGCCAGCAGCGAACAGGGGGGCTACACTGAAGCTTTCTTT.

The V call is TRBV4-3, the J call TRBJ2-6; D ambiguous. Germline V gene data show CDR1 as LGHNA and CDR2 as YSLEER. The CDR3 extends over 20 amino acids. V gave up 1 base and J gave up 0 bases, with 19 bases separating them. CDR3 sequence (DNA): TGCGCCAGCAGCCAAGTCCCGAGGCGGCAGCTCAGCTCTGGGGCCAACGTCCTGACTTTC. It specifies CASSQVPRRQLSSGANVLTF.

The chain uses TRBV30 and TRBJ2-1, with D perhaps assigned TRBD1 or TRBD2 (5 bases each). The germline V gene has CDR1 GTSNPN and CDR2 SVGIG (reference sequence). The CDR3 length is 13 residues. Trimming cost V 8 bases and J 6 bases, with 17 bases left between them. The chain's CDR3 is CAIIRTGANEQFF. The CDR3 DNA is TGTGCCATAATCAGGACCGGGGCCAATGAGCAGTTCTTC.

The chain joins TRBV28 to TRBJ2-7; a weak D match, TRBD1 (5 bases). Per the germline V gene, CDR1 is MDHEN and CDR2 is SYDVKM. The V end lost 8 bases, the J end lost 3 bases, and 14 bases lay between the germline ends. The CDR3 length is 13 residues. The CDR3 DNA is TGTGCCAGCCATAGGGGTAGTTACTACGAGCAGTACTTC. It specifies CASHRGSYYEQYF.

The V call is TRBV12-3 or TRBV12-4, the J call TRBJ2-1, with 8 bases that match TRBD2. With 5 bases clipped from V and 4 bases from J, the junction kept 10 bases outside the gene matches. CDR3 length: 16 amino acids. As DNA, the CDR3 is TGTGCCAGCAGTGTTACGGCGGGAGGACTTTACAATGAGCAGTTCTTC. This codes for CASSVTAGGLYNEQFF.

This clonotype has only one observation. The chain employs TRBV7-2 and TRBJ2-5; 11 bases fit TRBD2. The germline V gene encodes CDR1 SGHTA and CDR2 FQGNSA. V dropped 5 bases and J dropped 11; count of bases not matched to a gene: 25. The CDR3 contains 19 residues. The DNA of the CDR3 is TGTGCCAGCAGCCTAAGGTCGACTAGCGGGACCAGGGCCCACAATGAGCAGTACTTC. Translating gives CASSLRSTSGTRAHNEQYF.

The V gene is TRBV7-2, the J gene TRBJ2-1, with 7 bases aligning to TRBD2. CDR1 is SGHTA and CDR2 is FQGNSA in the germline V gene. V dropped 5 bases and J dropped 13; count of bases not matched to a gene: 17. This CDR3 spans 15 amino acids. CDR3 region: CASSLRGEFRETQFF. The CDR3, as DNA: TGTGCCAGCAGCCTCCGGGGGGAATTTAGGGAGACCCAGTTCTTC. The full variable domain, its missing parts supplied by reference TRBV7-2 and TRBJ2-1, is GAGVSQSPSNKVTEKGKDVELRCDPISGHTALYWYRQSLGQGLEFLIYFQGNSAPDKSGLPSDRFSAERTGGSVSTLTIQRTQQEDSAVYLCASSLRGEFRETQFFGPGTRLTVL.